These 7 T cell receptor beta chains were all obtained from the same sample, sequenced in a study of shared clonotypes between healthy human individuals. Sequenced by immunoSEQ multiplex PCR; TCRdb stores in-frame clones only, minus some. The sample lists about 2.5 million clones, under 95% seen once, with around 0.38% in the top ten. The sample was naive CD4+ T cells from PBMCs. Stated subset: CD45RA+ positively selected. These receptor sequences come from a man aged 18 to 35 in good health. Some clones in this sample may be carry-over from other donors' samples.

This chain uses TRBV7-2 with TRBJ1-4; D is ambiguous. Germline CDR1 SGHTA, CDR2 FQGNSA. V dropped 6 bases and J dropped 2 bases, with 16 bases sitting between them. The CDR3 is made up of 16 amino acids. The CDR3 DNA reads TGTGCCAGCAGTCGGCTGTCGGGGAGGACTAATGAAAAACTGTTTTTT. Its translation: CASSRLSGRTNEKLFF.

The CDR3 region has the DNA TGTGCCAGCAGCGGACAGCTGGGATCTGAAGCTTTCTTT. Amino acid sequence: CASSGQLGSEAFF. The gene calls are TRBV6-4 and TRBJ1-1, with a tentative D call TRBD1 (6 bases). Between the trimmed V and J ends, which lost 6 bases and 6 bases, there was a span of 14 bases. The CDR3 is 13 residues long. In germline, CDR1 is MRHNA, CDR2 SNTAGT.

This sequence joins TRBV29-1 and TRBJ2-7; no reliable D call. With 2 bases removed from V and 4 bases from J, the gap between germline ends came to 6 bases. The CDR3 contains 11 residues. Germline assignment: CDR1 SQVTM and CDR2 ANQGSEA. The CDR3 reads CSVENRYEQYF. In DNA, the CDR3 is TGCAGCGTTGAAAACCGGTACGAGCAGTACTTC.

The CDR3 DNA reads TGTGCCAGCAGCCCCGCCCGACTGAGGAAGGGTGAGCAGTTCTTC. Translated, it gives CASSPARLRKGEQFF. This chain uses TRBV7-8 with TRBJ2-1; D unresolved. V lost 5 bases and J 9 bases, leaving 20 bases between the germline ends. The CDR3 spans 15 residues. Germline-derived CDR1 and CDR2 are SGHVS and FQNEAQ.

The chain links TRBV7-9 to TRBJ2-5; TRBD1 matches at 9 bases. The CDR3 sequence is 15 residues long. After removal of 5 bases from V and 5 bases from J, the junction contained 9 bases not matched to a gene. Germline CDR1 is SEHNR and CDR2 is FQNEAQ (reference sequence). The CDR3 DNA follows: TGTGCCAGCAGCCAAACGGACAGGGGTGTGGAGACCCAGTACTTC. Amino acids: CASSQTDRGVETQYF.

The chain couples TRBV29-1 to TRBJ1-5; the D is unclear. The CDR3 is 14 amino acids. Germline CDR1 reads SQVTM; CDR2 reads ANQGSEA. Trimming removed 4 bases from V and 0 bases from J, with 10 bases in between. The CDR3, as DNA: TGCAGCGTTGGTATGGGTTATAGCAATCAGCCCCAGCATTTT. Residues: CSVGMGYSNQPQHF.

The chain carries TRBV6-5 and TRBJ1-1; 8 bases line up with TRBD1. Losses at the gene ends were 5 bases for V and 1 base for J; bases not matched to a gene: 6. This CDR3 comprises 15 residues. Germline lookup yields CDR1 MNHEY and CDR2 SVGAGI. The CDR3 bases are TGTGCCAGCAGTACTCAGGGGGCGCAGAACACTGAAGCTTTCTTT. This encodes CASSTQGAQNTEAFF.